This T cell receptor (beta chain) was recovered during a study of blood T cell repertoires in COVID-19. The wider study: Sites across the United States, Italy and Spain contributed samples from acute and convalescent COVID-19. T cells, B-cell-depleted T cells, or PBMCs supplied cDNA or gDNA.

Methods used by the authors: By means of reference gene primer amplification, nucleated cell counts were estimated. Profiling relied on immunoSEQ multiplex PCR, and the TCRdb table lists in-frame clones only, not all of them. Clonal size and the V and J genes are those of that table, whereas D and trimming came from the DNA. The sample holds tens of thousands of clones; approximately 83% are singletons and the top ten take around 4.1%. The sequencing sample was made of peripheral blood. This clonotype was obtained from a woman aged 55-70 years with acute or convalescent COVID-19.

The CDR3 sequence is CASSSPRTDTEAFF. The DNA of the CDR3 is TGTGCCAGCAGTTCCCCTAGAACCGACACTGAAGCTTTCTTT. This sequence joins TRBV6-5 and TRBJ1-1; D unclear. Deletions cut 4 bases from V and 3 bases from J, with 12 bases between. There are 14 residues in the CDR3. CDR1 and CDR2 from the germline V gene are MNHEY and SVGAGI.